This T cell receptor (beta chain) was sequenced in a study of cytomegalovirus exposure and HLA in healthy donors. Study-wide points: In a later analysis, HLA-associated TCR beta chains were more clonally expanded than equally common others. Reportedly, a later analysis found an Asian-associated ancestry cluster had fewer N-insertions than the roughly 700-donor mean.

V lost 5 bases to trimming and J lost 6 bases, with 16 bases between them. The CDR3 contains 15 residues. Germline V CDR1 and CDR2: SGHAT, FQNNGV. In the PCR, 60 Vbeta and 13 Jbeta primers were used. The table came from immunoSEQ multiplex PCR; TCRdb's copy has only in-frame clones and leaves some out. The table lists fewer than 200,000 clones, over 70% of them singletons. As to this clone: As yet, its antigen is unknown.

Healthy individuals who donated bone marrow served as the donors. Sequencing input: PBMCs. The receptor was isolated from a man aged 40-49 years in good health and CMV-seropositive. The chain is built from TRBV11-2 and TRBJ1-4; tentative D call: TRBD1 (5 bases). Here the CDR3 reads CASSPTQGRDEKLFF. DNA for the CDR3: TGTGCCAGCAGCCCAACCCAGGGAAGGGATGAAAAACTGTTTTTT.